This T cell receptor (beta chain) was identified in a study of regulatory T cells in long-lasting Graves disease (dated by TCRdb to about 2021). In terms of the full investigation: Newly diagnosed Graves' disease patients had taken antithyroid drugs for less than 3 months. A total of around 35 samples underwent TCR sequencing: some 13 from persistent and around 20 from newly diagnosed Graves' disease patients. Persistent Graves' disease patients were compared with newly diagnosed Graves' disease patients by peripheral blood TCR sequencing and RNA sequencing. The study was registered as a clinical trial and conducted in China. Study-wide findings and limitations: A larger number of public clonotypes was shared among persistent patients (around 3,000) than among newly diagnosed patients (approximately 930). Compared with newly diagnosed patients, persistent Graves' disease patients had lower TCR Shannon entropy and fewer highly expanded clones, which suggests clonal expansion. Sequencing and analysis were restricted to the TCR beta chain. The authors noted that the small sample size was a limitation that may lower accuracy. Only peripheral blood was studied, because thyroid tissue, the primary lesion, was inaccessible. Preferential use of TRBV28, TRBJ1-2 and TRBJ2-5 was observed in persistent disease, whereas TRBV20-1 and TRBJ2-1 were favored in newly diagnosed disease.

The sample's time point label, decoded: newly diagnosed GD, antithyroid drugs for less than 3 months. For both TCR sequencing and RNA sequencing, RNA was extracted from PBMCs using TRIzol. Graves' disease was diagnosed according to American Thyroid Association guidelines. Patients for the study were recruited at an endocrinology department in Xi'an, China. From each patient, 7.5 to 9.5 milliliters of peripheral blood was collected into an EDTA anticoagulant tube. PBMCs were isolated by Ficoll Paque Plus density gradient separation without further T cell sorting. RNA quality was checked with an Agilent 2100 Bioanalyzer and agarose gel, and concentration with a NanoDrop 2000. This clonotype was detected many times. The antigen this receptor binds is unknown. No much larger clone is present one base from it, and per-base qualities are unavailable. Library preparation employed multiplex PCR. The data were produced on an Illumina HiSeq 4000. CDR3 regions were amplified by Arm-PCR with iRepertoire HTBI primers to construct TCR beta libraries. Gel purification was performed on PCR products prior to sequencing. Turning to the authors' computational methods: A total of fewer than 80 TRBV and approximately 15 TRBJ segments were identified across samples and were used for gene usage analysis of CDR3 amino acid clonotypes. COPE and FqMerger were used to merge filtered high-quality paired reads into contigs. BLAST was used to align contigs to the IMGT TRBV, TRBD and TRBJ reference genes, and CDR3 was defined following IMGT. Any clonotype with a frequency above 0.1% was classified as a highly expanded clone. Shannon entropy was used to measure repertoire diversity, and the Gini coefficient was used to measure V-J evenness. A clonotype found in more than one individual was treated as public. The public reads were run again by TCRdb, first through fastp at Q25 and then through MiXCR, and only productive beta chains were kept. Rows are combined by CDR3 protein, so each entry shows the most common genes and DNA. TCRdb, rather than the study authors, made the V and J calls. A total of 400,000 to 500,000 distinct CDR3 sequences appear in this sample, roughly 15% of them only once. The biggest ten clones account for roughly 10% of the sample.

Based on the germline V gene, the CDR1 and CDR2 sequences are MNHNS and SASEGT. There are 14 amino acids in the CDR3, from cysteine to phenylalanine inclusive. Just CDR3 DNA is preserved here, 42 bases in frame from base 1. Relative to germline, V is missing 7 bases and J is missing 0 bases, with 5 bases of the junction outside any gene match. The sample was also reused in another study, on T cells in Graves' hyperthyroidism and ophthalmopathy. As that second paper reports: A patient counted as having stable Graves' hyperthyroidism if no progression to ophthalmopathy occurred over 18 months of follow-up. Hyperthyroidism patients were newly diagnosed, with disease duration under 2 months, and aged 18 to 65 years. Any patient with an uncontrolled infection, another autoimmune disease, pregnancy or lactation was excluded. Diagnoses were established on the basis of clinical symptoms, serum thyroxine and TRAb, thyroid ultrasound, and orbital computed tomography. A first-round RT-PCR of the TCR CDR3 used the HTBI primer set with the Qiagen OneStep RT-PCR kit. Most expanded thyroid clonotypes (frequency above 0.001) were also found in blood, which suggests that blood repertoires may mirror thyroid immune responses. In cross-validation, a model built on a 13 V-J signature told ophthalmopathy apart from stable hyperthyroidism with under 90% sensitivity and roughly 81% specificity, and in testing the same model reached 80%/75%. During validation, the model predicted progression to ophthalmopathy a median of about 6.3 months ahead of onset, with almost 71% sensitivity and 72.22% specificity. To identify distinguishing TCR V-J signatures, a discovery cohort of about a hundred patients was used, comprising 40 to 45 with Graves' ophthalmopathy and 57 with stable Graves' hyperthyroidism. Prospective prediction of ophthalmopathy was tested in an independent validation cohort consisting of 18 to 20 hyperthyroidism patients and more than 15 patients who later progressed to ophthalmopathy. The 75 to 100 discovery patients were randomly split 7:3 into training and test sets. In roughly six Graves' hyperthyroidism patients, the study also compared T-cell repertoires from thyroid tissue with T-cell repertoires from blood. After blood sampling, hyperthyroidism patients were treated with methimazole at a starting dose of 30 mg daily, and ophthalmopathy patients were treated with high-dose intravenous methylprednisolone. Libraries were constructed in a second round of multiplex PCR, after which size selection and purification were carried out. Sequencing of the libraries was done on an Illumina HiSeq2000 using paired-end 100 bp reads. SOAPnuke was used to process the raw data, removing reads that contained adapters or uncalled bases, had a mean Phred below 15, or lacked an exact match to the constant primer or identifier. High-quality paired reads were merged using COPE v1.2.5, and each unique nucleotide sequence was defined as a clonotype. MiTCR v1.1 was used to align clonotypes to the IMGT TRBV, TRBD and TRBJ reference segments. Only V-J combinations with frequency above 0.0001, covering roughly 99% of repertoires, were analysed. The TCS score was defined as the ratio of F50 (clonal expansion) to E x V (chaos), calculated using BLOSUM62-based TCRdist between CDR3 peptides within each V-J. Welch's t-statistics and random forest reduced 514 V-J features to 13, which were used in a naive Bayes classifier (R e1071). Sample size was not statistically predetermined, and blinding of investigators to group allocation was not performed. The paper describes TCR Vbeta CDR3 sequencing of around 140 peripheral blood samples, made up of roughly 40 ophthalmopathy patients, approximately 73 hyperthyroidism patients and some 17 progressor patients.

Here the sequenced sample was peripheral blood mononuclear cells (PBMCs), taken at new diagnosis, from a patient treated with antithyroid drugs. This receptor was obtained from a woman aged 25 to 39 with Graves disease. Donor details come from another sample of the same person, matched by shared clones. The chain links TRBV6-1 with TRBJ1-1, with 7 central nucleotides matching TRBD1. The bases are TGTGCCAGCACCAGACAGGGAATGAACACTGAAGCTTTCTTT. Protein translation: CASTRQGMNTEAFF.